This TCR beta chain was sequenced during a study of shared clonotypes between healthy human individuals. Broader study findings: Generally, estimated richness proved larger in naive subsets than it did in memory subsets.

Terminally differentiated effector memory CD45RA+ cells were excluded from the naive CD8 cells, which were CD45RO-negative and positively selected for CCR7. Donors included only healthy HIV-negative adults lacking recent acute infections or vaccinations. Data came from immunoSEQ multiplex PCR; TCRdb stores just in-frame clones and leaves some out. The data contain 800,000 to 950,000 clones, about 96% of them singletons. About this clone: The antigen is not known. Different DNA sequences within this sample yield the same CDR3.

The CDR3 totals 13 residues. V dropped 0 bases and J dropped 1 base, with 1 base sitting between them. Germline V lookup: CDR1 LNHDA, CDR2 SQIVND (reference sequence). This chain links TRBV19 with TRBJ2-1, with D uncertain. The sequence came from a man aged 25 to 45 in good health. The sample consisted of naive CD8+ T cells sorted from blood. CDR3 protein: CASSIDSYNEQFF. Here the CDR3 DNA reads TGTGCCAGTAGTATAGATTCCTACAATGAGCAGTTCTTC.